This T cell receptor (beta chain) was documented in a study of shared clonotypes between healthy human individuals. TCRdb's copy holds only in-frame clones and misses some; the assay was immunoSEQ multiplex PCR. The data hold roughly 86,000 clones, with 68% observed a single time. As for this clone: Its antigen is not known.

All donors qualified as healthy HIV-negative adults and had experienced no recent acute infections or vaccinations. Whole-study results and caveats: What rarefaction showed was incomplete sorted-subset sequencing despite large depth. Sequencing depth was predicted to influence how clonotypes are shared among donors. Sharing across four donors was highest in naive CD4 (around 5%) and lowest in memory CD8 (roughly 0.4%).

The specimen sequenced was memory CD8+ T cells sorted from blood. The subset here: CD45RO+ cells pooled with CCR7-negative TemRA cells. The clonotype was recovered from a man aged 30 to 39 in good health.

CDR3 bases: TGCGCCAGCAGCGTGCCGGACAAAAGCTCCTACGAGCAGTACTTC. Translation gives CASSVPDKSSYEQYF. The chain has TRBV5-1 and TRBJ2-7; D is perhaps TRBD1 (5 bases). The V and J ends lost 4 bases and 0 bases respectively, with 14 bases between them. Germline assignment: CDR1 SGHRS and CDR2 YFSETQ. The CDR3 has 15 residues.